This TCR beta chain was identified during a study of cytomegalovirus exposure and HLA in healthy donors. As for the study in general: Around 83% of 398 genotyped donors fell in the Caucasian-associated ancestry cluster.

PCR used 60 Vbeta primers and 13 Jbeta primers. The assay was immunoSEQ multiplex PCR, and TCRdb's table has in-frame clones only and misses some. The data contain 150,000 or so clones, around 83% of them singletons. Overall study results and limits: Accurate prediction of most subjects' HLA-A and HLA-B alleles from TCR beta sequences was reported. One variant, a missense change in DCLRE1C, was linked in a later analysis to TCR beta V- and J-gene trimming.

Germline CDR1 SGHDN, CDR2 FVKESK. Trimming pared 2 bases from V and 4 bases from J, leaving 11 bases between. CDR3 length: 14 amino acids. Turning to this clone: Antigen: not known.

Every donor was a healthy person donating bone marrow. The clonotype was recovered from a male donor in good health and CMV-seropositive. What was sequenced was PBMCs. The chain is built from TRBV14 and TRBJ1-1, with a tentative D call TRBD1 (5 bases). CDR3 in DNA: TGTGCCAGCAGCCAAATGGGGCTGGGCACTGAAGCTTTCTTT. Its protein is CASSQMGLGTEAFF.